Described below is a single TCR beta chain sequence and its context. The target antigen is unknown. The PBMCs were taken from 10 ml of fresh peripheral blood. The CDR3 covers 16 residues. The V gene end was trimmed by 0 bases and the J gene end by 6 bases; junction bases not matched to a gene: 5. The germline V gene encodes CDR1 MNHEY and CDR2 SVGAGI. The data are from a study of T cells in Graves' hyperthyroidism and ophthalmopathy. On the study more broadly: The initial diagnosis was the point when peripheral blood was collected, ahead of any treatment. Regarding the study as a whole: A model using 13 V-J features told ophthalmopathy apart from stable hyperthyroidism.

The source material, RNA transcripts, was used to amplify TCR beta CDR3 regions. Primed by the HTBI set, a first-round RT-PCR was run on the TCR CDR3. Using its own MiXCR run on the multiplex PCR reads, TCRdb lists one record per CDR3 protein. This table has around 400,000 distinct CDR3 sequences, approximately 25% appearing once. The V and J genes are TRBV6-5 and TRBJ1-1; TRBD1 matches at 12 bases. Sequencing was performed on blood. This sequence was found in a man aged 50 to 59 with Graves' hyperthyroidism. The CDR3 is CASSYSQGQGASEAFF. The DNA of the CDR3 is TGTGCCAGCAGTTACTCCCAGGGACAGGGGGCCTCTGAAGCTTTCTTT.